What follows is one T cell receptor (beta chain) and its context. The data originate from a study of blood T cell repertoires in COVID-19. As for the study in general: Samples taken during acute and convalescent COVID-19 were collected in the United States, Italy and Spain. T cells, B-cell-depleted T cells, or PBMCs supplied cDNA or gDNA.

A Seattle source enrolled patients during active infection and followed them longitudinally. The CDR3 runs to 16 residues. V lost 5 bases, J lost 8 bases, and 9 bases stayed unmatched. Germline CDR1 reads LNHNV; CDR2 reads YYDKDF (reference sequence). Original data processing: Amplification from reference gene primers served as the basis for estimated nucleated cell counts. Produced via immunoSEQ multiplex PCR; TCRdb's table is partial and in-frame only. V, J and clone size were drawn from that table, and D and trimming were deduced from the DNA. The sample has some 180,000 clones; roughly 76% are singletons.

Sequencing input: peripheral blood. This receptor was obtained from a woman of 80 years or more with COVID-19, enrolled during active disease. The chain has TRBV15 and TRBJ2-1, with TRBD2 identical over 13 bases. In DNA, the CDR3 is TGTGCCACCAGCGACCCACGGACTAGCGGGAGTTATGAGCAGTTCTTC. Protein: CATSDPRTSGSYEQFF.